This TCR beta chain was identified in a study of molecular identifiers for immune sequencing clone quantification. In TCRdb, the PCR reads were re-called with MiXCR into one record per CDR3 protein. Of some 13,000 distinct CDR3 sequences in the sample, 15% to 20% are singletons; the top ten hold about 1.6%. The CDR3 runs to 19 residues. The V and J ends lost 3 bases and 0 bases respectively, with 21 bases between them. CDR1 is LNHNV, CDR2 YYDKDF, per germline (reference sequence). This clonotype was seen ten or more times. This TCR came from a human donor in good health. Some libraries in this study had Jurkat cell RNA spiked in. The sample consisted of naive CD8+ T cells from blood, with Jurkat cell RNA spiked in. Subset here: FACS-sorted CD8+CD4-CCR7+CD45RA+ naive T cells. The chain carries TRBV15 and TRBJ1-5; D remains ambiguous. The CDR3 DNA follows: TGTGCCACCAGCAGGGATAGCTGGCGAGAGGGTGATAGCAATCAGCCCCAGCATTTT. Residues: CATSRDSWREGDSNQPQHF. The full variable domain, in which reference TRBV15 and TRBJ1-5 provide the parts outside the CDR3, is DAMVIQNPRYQVTQFGKPVTLSCSQTLNHNVMYWYQQKSSQAPKLLFHYYDKDFNNEADTPDNFQSRRPNTSFCFLDIRSPGLGDTAMYLCATSRDSWREGDSNQPQHFGDGTRLSIL.